The rows below give T cell receptor beta chains drawn from one sample of a study of response to subunit inactivated influenza vaccine. TCRdb re-called the RT-PCR reads with MiXCR, one entry per CDR3 protein. The repertoire has hundreds of thousands of distinct CDR3 sequences, approximately 17% of them found once; the top ten carry roughly 10%. The source was PBMCs from blood, collected about 5 days after vaccination. The receptors stem from a man aged 50 or older who received an inactivated influenza vaccine. Both conserved end residues are trimmed from each CDR3. The order of the fields is CDR3 length, J gene, clone size, V gene, CDR3 protein. Size values are once, few and many counts, or a class for expanded clones, and some rows have none.

>12|TRBJ2-1|few|TRBV6-1
ASKNSPTDNEQF
>16|TRBJ2-1|few|TRBV29-1
SVESTSGDFYSYNEQF
>15|TRBJ2-2|once|TRBV6-5
ASSYRPSGASTGELF
>11|TRBJ1-1|NA|TRBV29-1
SVVLGMGTEAF
>13|TRBJ1-1|NA|TRBV27
ASSLHRQANTEAF
>13|TRBJ2-2|few|TRBV6-1
ASTRQGRNTGELF
>12|TRBJ2-7|few|TRBV6-1
ASRDDRGVYEQY
>8|TRBJ2-1|few|TRBV25-1
ASGLRQQF
>14|TRBJ1-6|NA|TRBV2
ASSEQGSDYNSPLH
>10|TRBJ2-1|few|TRBV29-1
SAKVGYNEQF
>12|TRBJ2-1|NA|TRBV29-1
SGRGLASYNEQF
>12|TRBJ1-2|few|TRBV10-3
AISELGYDYGYT
>8|TRBJ2-5|many|TRBV29-1
SAGEETQY
>11|TRBJ2-1|many|TRBV29-1
SVSRGRGNEQF
>12|TRBJ2-5|NA|TRBV20-1
SASVSTAYETQY
>14|TRBJ2-3|few|TRBV25-1
ASSAGTSGRLDTQY
>12|TRBJ2-7|few|TRBV28
ASSSHDFSYEQY
>10|TRBJ2-7|NA|TRBV20-1
SASKGTYEQY
>13|TRBJ1-1|NA|TRBV4-3
ASSLRVGQNTEAF